Listed below are T cell receptor beta chains from one sample, sequenced in a study of cytomegalovirus exposure and HLA in healthy donors. Using immunoSEQ multiplex PCR, the repertoire was profiled, and TCRdb retains in-frame clones only, with some absent. The table records 150,000 to 200,000 clones, approximately 88% of them present only once. Source material: PBMCs. These receptors were collected from a man between 18 and 29 years old in good health and CMV-seropositive. Both conserved end residues are part of each CDR3. D genes are given only for firm matches. Expanded clones are given a class, and other clones once, few, many or no size at all.

V	J	D	size	CDR3	DNA
TRBV18	TRBJ1-1	-	once	CASRETSTEAFF	TGTGCCAGCCGGGAAACGTCCACTGAAGCTTTCTTT
TRBV27	TRBJ2-7	TRBD1	-	CASKPNRGPYEQYF	TGTGCCAGCAAACCAAACAGGGGTCCCTACGAGCAGTACTTC
TRBV27	TRBJ2-1	-	-	CASSSTGLWSSYNEQFF	TGTGCCAGCAGTTCAACTGGACTTTGGAGCTCCTACAATGAGCAGTTCTTC
TRBV21-1	TRBJ1-1	-	once	CASSNRTGMNTEAFF	TGTGCCAGCAGCAATAGGACAGGCATGAACACTGAAGCTTTCTTT
TRBV6-5	TRBJ2-1	-	-	CASSYGNYNEQFF	TGTGCCAGCAGTTATGGCAACTACAATGAGCAGTTCTTC
TRBV28	TRBJ1-4	TRBD1	-	CASSPGQGGGEKLFF	TGTGCCAGCAGCCCGGGACAGGGAGGAGGGGAAAAACTGTTTTTT
TRBV30	TRBJ1-1	-	-	CAWAPGGQTEAFF	TGTGCCTGGGCCCCCGGCGGCCAAACTGAAGCTTTCTTT
TRBV4-1	TRBJ2-3	TRBD2	-	CASSHIGVTGGGDTQYF	TGCGCCAGCAGCCATATTGGGGTGACGGGAGGTGGTGATACGCAGTATTTT
TRBV5-4	TRBJ2-1	TRBD2	once	CASSLPTSGAYNEQFF	TGTGCCAGCAGCTTGCCGACTAGCGGGGCTTACAATGAGCAGTTCTTC
TRBV14	TRBJ2-1	-	-	CASSERLTAYNEQFF	TGTGCCAGCAGCGAGAGATTGACAGCTTACAATGAGCAGTTCTTC
TRBV11-2	TRBJ2-4	-	-	CASSARVAENIQYF	TGTGCCAGCAGCGCCAGGGTGGCCGAAAACATTCAGTACTTC
TRBV4-1	TRBJ1-5	-	-	CASSRAEDSNQPQHF	TGCGCCAGCAGCCGCGCGGAGGATAGCAATCAGCCCCAGCATTTT
TRBV19	TRBJ2-6	TRBD1	once	CASTGTGDRGLAGANVLTF	TGTGCCAGTACCGGAACCGGGGACAGGGGTTTGGCTGGGGCCAACGTCCTGACTTTC
TRBV27	TRBJ1-5	-	-	CASSLGGGSHQPQHF	TGTGCCAGCAGTTTAGGGGGGGGGTCCCATCAGCCCCAGCATTTT
TRBV4-1	TRBJ1-3	-	-	CASSQEGWEENTIYF	TGCGCCAGCAGCCAAGAAGGATGGGAGGAAAACACCATATATTTT
TRBV5-4	TRBJ2-7	-	-	CASSLQGYEQYF	TGTGCCAGCAGCTTACAGGGCTACGAGCAGTACTTC
TRBV28	TRBJ1-4	-	few	CASSPPRGKLFF	TGTGCCAGCAGTCCACCTCGGGGAAAACTGTTTTTT
TRBV21-1	TRBJ2-7	-	-	CASSKSRSYEQYF	TGTGCCAGCAGCAAATCCCGTTCCTACGAGCAGTACTTC
TRBV11-1	TRBJ2-7	TRBD2	-	CASTKELAAGEQYF	TGTGCCAGCACCAAGGAACTAGCGGCCGGCGAGCAGTACTTC
TRBV9	TRBJ2-5	TRBD2	-	CASSPTSGQETQYF	TGTGCCAGCAGCCCTACTAGCGGCCAAGAGACCCAGTACTTC
TRBV4-3	TRBJ2-2	TRBD2	-	CASGILAGGGTGELFF	TGCGCCAGCGGTATTTTAGCGGGAGGGGGAACCGGGGAGCTGTTTTTT
TRBV4-1	TRBJ1-1	-	-	CASSQDTLGHPNTEAFF	TGCGCCAGCAGCCAAGATACTCTAGGACACCCGAACACTGAAGCTTTCTTT
TRBV6-1	TRBJ2-7	TRBD2	-	CASSGRGATYEQYF	TGTGCCAGCAGCGGGAGGGGAGCCACCTACGAGCAGTACTTC
TRBV28	TRBJ2-7	-	-	CASSSGSYEQYF	TGTGCCAGCAGTTCAGGGTCCTACGAGCAGTACTTC
TRBV28	TRBJ2-1	TRBD2	-	CASSLGFGRSSYNEQFF	TGTGCCAGCAGTTTGGGCTTCGGGAGGAGCTCCTACAATGAGCAGTTCTTC
TRBV7-9	TRBJ1-2	TRBD1	-	CASSRPGQGVLNYGYTF	TGTGCCAGCTCACGACCGGGACAGGGGGTCCTTAACTATGGCTACACCTTC
TRBV4-2	TRBJ2-1	TRBD2	-	CASSREFSGSGNEQFF	TGTGCCAGCAGCCGAGAGTTTAGCGGGAGTGGTAATGAGCAGTTCTTC
TRBV7-3	TRBJ2-7	-	-	CASSSQGGSYEQYF	TGTGCCAGCAGCTCTCAGGGGGGCTCCTACGAGCAGTACTTC
TRBV28	TRBJ2-1	TRBD2	-	CASSLSGTSGRRNEQFF	TGTGCCAGCAGTTTATCCGGGACTAGCGGGAGGCGGAATGAGCAGTTCTTC
TRBV11-2	TRBJ2-7	TRBD1	-	CASSLPGGANHEQYF	TGTGCCAGCAGCTTACCAGGGGGCGCGAACCACGAGCAGTACTTC
TRBV11-2	TRBJ2-7	TRBD1	-	CASSLDGGDRGYEQYF	TGTGCCAGCAGCTTAGACGGGGGGGACAGGGGCTACGAGCAGTACTTC
TRBV6-5	TRBJ2-7	-	-	CASSYSREGAYEQYF	TGTGCCAGCAGTTACTCGCGGGAAGGGGCCTACGAGCAGTACTTC
TRBV7-2	TRBJ2-7	TRBD1	-	CASSALTGGPRNEQYF	TGTGCCAGCAGCGCTTTAACAGGGGGCCCTAGGAACGAGCAGTACTTC